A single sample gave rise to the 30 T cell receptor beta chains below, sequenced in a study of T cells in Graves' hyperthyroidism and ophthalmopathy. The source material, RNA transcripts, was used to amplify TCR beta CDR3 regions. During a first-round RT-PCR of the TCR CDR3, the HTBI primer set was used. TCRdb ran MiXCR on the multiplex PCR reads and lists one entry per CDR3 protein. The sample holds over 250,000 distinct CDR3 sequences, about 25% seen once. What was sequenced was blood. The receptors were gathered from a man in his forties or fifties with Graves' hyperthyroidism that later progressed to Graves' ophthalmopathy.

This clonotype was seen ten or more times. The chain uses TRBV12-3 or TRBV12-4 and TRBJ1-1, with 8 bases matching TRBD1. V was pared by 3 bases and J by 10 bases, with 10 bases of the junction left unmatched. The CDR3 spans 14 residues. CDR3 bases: TGTGCCAGCAGTTTCCCTACAGGGGGGGTTCCAGCTTTCTTT. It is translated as CASSFPTGGVPAFF.

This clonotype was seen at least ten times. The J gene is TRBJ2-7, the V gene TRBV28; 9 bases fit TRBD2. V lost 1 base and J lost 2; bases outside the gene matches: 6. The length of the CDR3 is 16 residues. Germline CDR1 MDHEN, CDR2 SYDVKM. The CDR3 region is CASSLYRLAVAYEQYF. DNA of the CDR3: TGTGCCAGCAGTTTATATAGACTAGCGGTCGCCTACGAGCAGTACTTC.

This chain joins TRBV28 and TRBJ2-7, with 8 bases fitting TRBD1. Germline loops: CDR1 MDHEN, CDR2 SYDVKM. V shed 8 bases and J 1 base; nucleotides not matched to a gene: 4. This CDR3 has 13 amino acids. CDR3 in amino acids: CASRRQGSYEQYF. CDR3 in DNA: TGTGCCAGCCGAAGACAGGGGTCCTACGAGCAGTACTTC.

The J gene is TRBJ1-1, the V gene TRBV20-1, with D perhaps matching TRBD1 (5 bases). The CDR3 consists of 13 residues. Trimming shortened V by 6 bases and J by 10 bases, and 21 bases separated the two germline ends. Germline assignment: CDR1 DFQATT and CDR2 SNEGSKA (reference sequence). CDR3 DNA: TGCAGTGCCCTCGCCCCAGGGAATAAGGTAGCTTTCTTT. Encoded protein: CSALAPGNKVAFF.

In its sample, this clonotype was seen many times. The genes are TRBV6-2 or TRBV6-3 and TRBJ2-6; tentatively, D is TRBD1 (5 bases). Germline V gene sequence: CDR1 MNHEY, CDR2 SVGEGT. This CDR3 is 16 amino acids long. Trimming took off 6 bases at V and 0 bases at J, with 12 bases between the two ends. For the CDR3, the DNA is TGTGCCAGCAGCCGACAGATCAACTCTGGGGCCAACGTCCTGACTTTC. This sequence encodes CASSRQINSGANVLTF.

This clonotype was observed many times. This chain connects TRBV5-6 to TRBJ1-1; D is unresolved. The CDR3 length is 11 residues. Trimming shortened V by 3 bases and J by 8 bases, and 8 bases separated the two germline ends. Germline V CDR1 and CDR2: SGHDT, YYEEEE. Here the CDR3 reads CASSSAREAFF. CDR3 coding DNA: TGTGCCAGCAGCTCCGCACGAGAAGCTTTCTTT. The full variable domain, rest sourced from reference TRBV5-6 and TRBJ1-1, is DAGVTQSPTHLIKTRGQQVTLRCSPKSGHDTVSWYQQALGQGPQFIFQYYEEEERQRGNFPDRFSGHQFPNYSSELNVNALLLGDSALYLCASSSAREAFFGQGTRLTVV.

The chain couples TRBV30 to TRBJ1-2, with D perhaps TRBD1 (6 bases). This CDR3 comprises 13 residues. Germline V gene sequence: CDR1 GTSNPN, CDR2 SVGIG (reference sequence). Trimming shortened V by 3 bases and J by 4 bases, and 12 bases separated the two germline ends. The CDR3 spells CAWRGQVGYGYTF. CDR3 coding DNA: TGTGCCTGGAGGGGACAAGTAGGCTATGGCTACACCTTC.

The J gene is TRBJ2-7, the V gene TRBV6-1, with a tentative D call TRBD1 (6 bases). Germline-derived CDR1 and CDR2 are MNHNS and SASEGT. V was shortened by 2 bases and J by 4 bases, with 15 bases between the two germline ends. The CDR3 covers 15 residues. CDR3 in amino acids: CASSEPPDSGYEQYF. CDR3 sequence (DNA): TGTGCCAGCAGTGAACCTCCGGACAGCGGATACGAGCAGTACTTC.

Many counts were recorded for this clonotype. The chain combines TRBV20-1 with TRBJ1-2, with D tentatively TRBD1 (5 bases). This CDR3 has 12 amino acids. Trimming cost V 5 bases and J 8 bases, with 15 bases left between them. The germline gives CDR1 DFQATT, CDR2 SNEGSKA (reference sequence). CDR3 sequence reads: CSAEVDTEGYTF. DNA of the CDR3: TGCAGTGCTGAAGTGGACACAGAGGGCTACACCTTC.

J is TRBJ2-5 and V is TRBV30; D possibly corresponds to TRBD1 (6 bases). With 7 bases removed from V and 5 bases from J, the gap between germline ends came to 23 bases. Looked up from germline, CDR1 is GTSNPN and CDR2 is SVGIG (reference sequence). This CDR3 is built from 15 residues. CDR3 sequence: CASSPLGGARETQYF. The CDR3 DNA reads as TGTGCCTCCAGCCCACTAGGGGGAGCAAGGGAGACCCAGTACTTC.

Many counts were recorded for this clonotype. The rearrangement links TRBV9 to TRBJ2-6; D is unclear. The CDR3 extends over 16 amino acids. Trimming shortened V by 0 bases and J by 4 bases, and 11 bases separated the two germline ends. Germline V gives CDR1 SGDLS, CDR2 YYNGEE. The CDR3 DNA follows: TGTGCCAGCAGCGTAGCTCAAGGGAAAGGGGCCAACGTCCTGACTTTC. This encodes CASSVAQGKGANVLTF.

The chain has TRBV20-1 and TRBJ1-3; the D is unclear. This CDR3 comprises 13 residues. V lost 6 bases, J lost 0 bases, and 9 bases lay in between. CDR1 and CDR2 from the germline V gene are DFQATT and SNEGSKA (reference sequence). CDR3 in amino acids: CSATDRSGNTIYF. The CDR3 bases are TGCAGTGCCACAGATCGCTCTGGAAACACCATATATTTT.

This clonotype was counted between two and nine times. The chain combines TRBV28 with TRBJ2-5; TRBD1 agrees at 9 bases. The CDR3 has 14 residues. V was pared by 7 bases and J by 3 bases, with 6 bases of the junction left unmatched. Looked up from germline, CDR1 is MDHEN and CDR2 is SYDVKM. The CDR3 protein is CASNTDRGEETQYF. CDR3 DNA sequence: TGTGCCAGCAATACCGACAGGGGGGAAGAGACCCAGTACTTC.

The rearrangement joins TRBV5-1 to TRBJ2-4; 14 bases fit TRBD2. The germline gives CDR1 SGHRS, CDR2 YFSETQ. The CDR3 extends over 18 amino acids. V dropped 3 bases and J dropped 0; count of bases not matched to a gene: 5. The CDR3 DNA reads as TGCGCCAGCAGCTCGGGACTAGCGGGAGCCGAAGCCAAAAACATTCAGTACTTC. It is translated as CASSSGLAGAEAKNIQYF.

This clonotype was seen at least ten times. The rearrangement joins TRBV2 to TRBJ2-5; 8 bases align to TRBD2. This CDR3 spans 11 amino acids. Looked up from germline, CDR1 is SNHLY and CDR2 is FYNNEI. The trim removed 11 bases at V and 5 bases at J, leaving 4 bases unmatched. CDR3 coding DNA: TGTGCCGGAGCGGGAGAGGAGACCCAGTACTTC. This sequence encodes CAGAGEETQYF.

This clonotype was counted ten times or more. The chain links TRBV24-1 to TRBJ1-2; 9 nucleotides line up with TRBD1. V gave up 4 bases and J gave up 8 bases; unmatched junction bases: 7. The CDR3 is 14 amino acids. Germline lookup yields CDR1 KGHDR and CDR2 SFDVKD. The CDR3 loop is CATSDLDRGRGYTF. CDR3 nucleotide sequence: TGTGCCACCAGTGACCTAGACAGGGGGAGAGGCTACACCTTC.

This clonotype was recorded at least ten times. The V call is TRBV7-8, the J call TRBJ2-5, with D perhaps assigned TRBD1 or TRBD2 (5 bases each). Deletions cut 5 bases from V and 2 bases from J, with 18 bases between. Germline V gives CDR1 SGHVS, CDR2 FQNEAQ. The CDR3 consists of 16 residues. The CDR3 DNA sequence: TGTGCCAGCAGCCTCTTAACGGGAAGGGGTCAAGAGACCCAGTACTTC. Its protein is CASSLLTGRGQETQYF.

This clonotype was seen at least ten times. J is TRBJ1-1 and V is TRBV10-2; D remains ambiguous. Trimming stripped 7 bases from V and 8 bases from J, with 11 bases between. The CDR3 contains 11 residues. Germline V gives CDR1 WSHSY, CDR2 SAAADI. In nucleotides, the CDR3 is TGCGCCAGCACCCAAGCCAGGGAAGCTTTCTTT. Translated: CASTQAREAFF.

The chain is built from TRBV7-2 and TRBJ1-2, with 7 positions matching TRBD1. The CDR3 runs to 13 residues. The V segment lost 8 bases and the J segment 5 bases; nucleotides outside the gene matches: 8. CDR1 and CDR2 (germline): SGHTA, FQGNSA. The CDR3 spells CASSKAGGYGYTF. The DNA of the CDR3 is TGTGCCAGCTCGAAGGCAGGGGGATATGGCTACACCTTC.

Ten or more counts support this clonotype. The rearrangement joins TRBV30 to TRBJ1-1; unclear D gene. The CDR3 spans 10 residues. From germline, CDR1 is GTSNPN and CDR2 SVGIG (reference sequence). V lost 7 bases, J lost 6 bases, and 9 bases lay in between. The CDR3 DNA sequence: TGTGCCTCCGAACATGCTGAAGCTTTCTTT. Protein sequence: CASEHAEAFF.

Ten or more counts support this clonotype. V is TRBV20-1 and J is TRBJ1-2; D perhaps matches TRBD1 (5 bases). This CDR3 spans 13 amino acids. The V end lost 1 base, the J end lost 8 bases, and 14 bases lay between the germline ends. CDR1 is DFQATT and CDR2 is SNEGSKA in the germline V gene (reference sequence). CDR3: CSARAGRGDGYTF. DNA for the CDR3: TGCAGTGCTAGAGCGGGCCGGGGGGACGGCTACACCTTC.

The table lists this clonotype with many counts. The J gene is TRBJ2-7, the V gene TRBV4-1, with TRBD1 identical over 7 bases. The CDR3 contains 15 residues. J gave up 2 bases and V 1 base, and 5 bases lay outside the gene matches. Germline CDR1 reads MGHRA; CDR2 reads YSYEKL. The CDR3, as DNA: TGCGCCAGCAGCCAAGGTGAGACAGGGACCTACGAGCAGTACTTC. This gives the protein CASSQGETGTYEQYF.

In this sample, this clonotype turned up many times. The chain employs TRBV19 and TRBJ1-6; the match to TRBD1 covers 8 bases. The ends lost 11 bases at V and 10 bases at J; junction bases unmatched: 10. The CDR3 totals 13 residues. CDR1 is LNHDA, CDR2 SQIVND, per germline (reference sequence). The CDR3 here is CASEDRDSSPLHF. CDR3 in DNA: TGTGCCTCCGAGGACAGGGACAGCTCACCCCTCCACTTT.

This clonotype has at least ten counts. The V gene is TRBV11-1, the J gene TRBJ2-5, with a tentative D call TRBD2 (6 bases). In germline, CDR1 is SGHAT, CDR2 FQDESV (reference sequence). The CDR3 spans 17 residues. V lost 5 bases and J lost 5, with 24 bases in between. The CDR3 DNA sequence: TGTGCCAGCAGCATCCTGCGGGATGTTCTGGTTTTGGAGACCCAGTACTTC. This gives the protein CASSILRDVLVLETQYF.

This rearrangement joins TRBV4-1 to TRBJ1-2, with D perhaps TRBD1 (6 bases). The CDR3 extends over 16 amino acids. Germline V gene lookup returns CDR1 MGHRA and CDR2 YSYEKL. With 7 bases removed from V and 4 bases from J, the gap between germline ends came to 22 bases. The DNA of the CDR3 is TGCGCCAGCACCGCCGCCGGACAGAGGGGGTCCTATGGCTACACCTTC. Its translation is CASTAAGQRGSYGYTF.

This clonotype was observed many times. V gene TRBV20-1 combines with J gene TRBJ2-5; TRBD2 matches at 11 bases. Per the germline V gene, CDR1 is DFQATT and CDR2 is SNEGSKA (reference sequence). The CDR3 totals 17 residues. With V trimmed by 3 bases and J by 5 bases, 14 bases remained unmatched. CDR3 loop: CSARSLNLAGGDETQYF. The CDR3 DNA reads TGCAGTGCTAGGAGCCTCAACCTAGCGGGAGGAGATGAGACCCAGTACTTC.

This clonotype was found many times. As DNA, the CDR3 is TGTGCCAGCAGCCCCCGGTTGGGAGGAAGCAATCAGCCCCAGCATTTT. Its protein product is CASSPRLGGSNQPQHF. V gene TRBV7-8 combines with J gene TRBJ1-5; no clear D. Germline V CDR1 and CDR2: SGHVS, FQNEAQ. This CDR3 region has 16 residues. Trimming took 5 bases from V and 1 from J, leaving 15 bases between them. The whole variable domain, remainder taken from reference TRBV7-8 and TRBJ1-5, is GAGVSQSPRYKVAKRGQDVALRCDPISGHVSLFWYQQALGQGPEFLTYFQNEAQLDKSGLPSDRFFAERPEGSVSTLKIQRTQQEDSAVYLCASSPRLGGSNQPQHFGDGTRLSIL.

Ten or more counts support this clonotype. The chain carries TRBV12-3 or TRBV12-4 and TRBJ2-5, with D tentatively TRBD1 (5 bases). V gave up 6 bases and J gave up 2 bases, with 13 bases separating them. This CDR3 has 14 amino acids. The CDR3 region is CASRNDRYQETQYF. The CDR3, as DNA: TGTGCCAGCAGAAATGACAGATATCAAGAGACCCAGTACTTC.

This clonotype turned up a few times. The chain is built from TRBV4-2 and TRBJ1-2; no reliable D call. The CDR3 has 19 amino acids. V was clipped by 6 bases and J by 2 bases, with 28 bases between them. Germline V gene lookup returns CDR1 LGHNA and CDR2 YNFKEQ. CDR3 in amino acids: CASRPKINQPSFSNYGYTF. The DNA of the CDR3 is TGTGCCAGCAGGCCCAAAATAAATCAGCCCAGCTTTTCGAACTATGGCTACACCTTC.

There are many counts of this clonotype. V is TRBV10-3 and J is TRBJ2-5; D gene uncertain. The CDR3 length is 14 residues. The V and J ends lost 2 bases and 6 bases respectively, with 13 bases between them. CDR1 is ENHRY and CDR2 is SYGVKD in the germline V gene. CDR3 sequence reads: CAISEEHLVKTQYF. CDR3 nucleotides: TGTGCCATCAGTGAGGAACACCTCGTAAAGACCCAGTACTTC.